This entry is about one T cell receptor (beta chain). It has no known antigen specificity. Per-base quality was not reported, and no clone a single base away is much larger than it. CDR3 length: 15 amino acids, cysteine to phenylalanine. The sequence is cut down to CDR3 DNA, 45 bases in frame from base 1. CDR1 and CDR2 (SGHRS, YFSETQ) derive from the germline V gene. At the junction V is shortened by 4 bases and J by 6 bases; bases outside the gene matches: 8. The entry originates in a study of cytomegalovirus exposure and HLA in healthy donors (dated by TCRdb to 2017 to 2019). Some background on the complete study: According to a later analysis, one platform produced both the roughly 110 validation repertoires and the 620 or so repertoires of the first cohort. The study aimed to test whether cataloging public T cell receptors could reveal signatures of past pathogen exposure. A separate validation cohort of roughly 120 different subjects was used in addition to the approximately 610-subject first cohort. High-throughput TCR immunosequencing, statistical association of individual TCRs with disease status, and machine learning were combined to predict cytomegalovirus infection status.

Results the study describes overall, beyond this receptor: A few of the identified cytomegalovirus-associated TCR beta chains were confirmed in vitro to be specific for cytomegalovirus antigens. A total of 150 to 200 TCR beta chains were listed by the study as associated with cytomegalovirus. The authors suggested that the approach could potentially be generalized to other disease states and immunological phenotypes. All 120 or so repertoires were used to score co-occurrence in the validation cohort in a later analysis, because that analysis had no HLA typing for the cohort. Of the cluster scores, 90% to 95% were above 0 in a later analysis, which found that TCRs clustered in the first cohort also tended to co-occur in the 95 to 150 validation repertoires. Across donors, most TCR sequences were observed very rarely, whereas some public TCRs were present in many individuals. In both the original and validation cohorts, the classifier was reported to diagnose cytomegalovirus status with high specificity and sensitivity.

Receptor amplification or capture employed the immunoSEQ multiplex PCR assay. Per the authors' processing: A statistical classification framework was developed to diagnose cytomegalovirus status using the catalog of TCR beta chain sequences. This immuneACCESS table, as held by TCRdb, lists in-frame sequences with V and J called but not all clones. Of the missing ones, under half trace to an unresolved V gene in checked studies; the others have no known cause. That table supplies the V and J calls and clone size; D and trimming were determined from the DNA. Counted in this sample were more than 200,000 clones; roughly nine tenths of them appeared once. Together, the top ten hold around 12% of the sample. Separate from the approximately 700-subject first cohort, the validation cohort of around 130 subjects was the group to which the donors belonged.

The chain couples TRBV5-1 to TRBJ2-1, with 9 junctional bases fitting TRBD1. This TCR derives from a man between 18 and 29 years old in good health and CMV-seropositive. Sequencing used PBMCs. The CDR3 loop reads CASSPRDRVSNEQFF. In nucleotide form, the sequence is TGCGCCAGCAGCCCCCGGGACAGGGTTTCCAATGAGCAGTTCTTC.